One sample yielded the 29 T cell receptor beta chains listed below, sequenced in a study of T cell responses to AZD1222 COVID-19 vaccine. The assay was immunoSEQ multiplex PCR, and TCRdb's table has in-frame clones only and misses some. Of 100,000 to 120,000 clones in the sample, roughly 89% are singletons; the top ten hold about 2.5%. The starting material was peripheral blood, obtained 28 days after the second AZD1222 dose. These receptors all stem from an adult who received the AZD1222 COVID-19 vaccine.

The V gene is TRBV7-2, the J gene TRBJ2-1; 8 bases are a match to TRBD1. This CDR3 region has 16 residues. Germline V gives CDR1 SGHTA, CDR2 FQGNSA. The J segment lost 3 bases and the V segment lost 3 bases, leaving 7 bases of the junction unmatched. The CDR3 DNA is TGTGCCAGCAGCTTGGAGGACAGGGTAGGCTACAATGAGCAGTTCTTC. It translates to CASSLEDRVGYNEQFF.

The CDR3 DNA follows: TGTGCCAGCAGCTTCCCATACCGGGGAGGATTAACTGAAGCTTTCTTT. Its protein product is CASSFPYRGGLTEAFF. The genes are TRBV5-4 and TRBJ1-1; D gene unclear. The CDR3 contains 16 residues. Trimming took 2 bases from V and 5 from J, leaving 19 bases between them. Germline lookup yields CDR1 SGHNT and CDR2 YYREEE (reference sequence).

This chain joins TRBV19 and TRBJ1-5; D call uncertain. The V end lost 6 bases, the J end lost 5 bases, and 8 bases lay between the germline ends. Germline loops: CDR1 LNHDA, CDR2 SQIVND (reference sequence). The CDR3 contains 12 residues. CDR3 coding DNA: TGTGCCAGTAGCTACATCGATCAGCCCCAGCATTTT. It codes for CASSYIDQPQHF.

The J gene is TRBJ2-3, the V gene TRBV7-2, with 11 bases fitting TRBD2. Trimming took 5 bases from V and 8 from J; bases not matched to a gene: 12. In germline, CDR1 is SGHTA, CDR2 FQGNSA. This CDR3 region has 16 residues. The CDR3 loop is CASSATLAGGRGTQYF. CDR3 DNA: TGTGCCAGCAGCGCAACTCTAGCGGGGGGCCGGGGTACGCAGTATTTT.

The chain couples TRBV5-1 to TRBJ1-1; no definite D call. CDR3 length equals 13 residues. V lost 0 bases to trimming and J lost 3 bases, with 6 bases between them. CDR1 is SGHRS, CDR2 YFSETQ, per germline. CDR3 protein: CASSLVPDTEAFF. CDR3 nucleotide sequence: TGCGCCAGCAGCTTGGTCCCCGACACTGAAGCTTTCTTT.

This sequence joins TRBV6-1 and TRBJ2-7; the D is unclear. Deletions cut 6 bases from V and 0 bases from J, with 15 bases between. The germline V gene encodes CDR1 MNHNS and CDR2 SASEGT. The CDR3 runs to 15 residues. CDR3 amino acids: CASRGGNYVSYEQYF. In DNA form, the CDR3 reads TGTGCCAGCAGAGGCGGTAATTACGTCTCCTACGAGCAGTACTTC.

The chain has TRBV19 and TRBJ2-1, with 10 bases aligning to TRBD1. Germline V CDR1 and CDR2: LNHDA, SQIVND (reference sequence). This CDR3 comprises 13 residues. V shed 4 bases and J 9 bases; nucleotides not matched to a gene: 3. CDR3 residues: CASSTTGGGEQFF. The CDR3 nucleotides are TGTGCCAGTAGTACGACAGGGGGCGGTGAGCAGTTCTTC.

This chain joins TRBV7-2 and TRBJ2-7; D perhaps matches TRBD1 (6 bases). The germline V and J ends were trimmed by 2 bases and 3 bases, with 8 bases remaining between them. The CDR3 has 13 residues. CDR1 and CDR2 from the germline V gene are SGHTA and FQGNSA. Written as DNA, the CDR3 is TGTGCCAGCAGCTTACGGACAGACTACGAGCAGTACTTC. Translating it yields CASSLRTDYEQYF.

CDR3: CAWSVLRGTEAFF. CDR3 nucleotide sequence: TGTGCCTGGAGTGTATTGAGGGGGACTGAAGCTTTCTTT. The J gene is TRBJ1-1, the V gene TRBV30; weak D call: TRBD1 (6 bases). This CDR3 spans 13 amino acids. V lost 0 bases and J 5 bases, leaving 10 bases between the germline ends. Germline lookup yields CDR1 GTSNPN and CDR2 SVGIG (reference sequence). Full variable domain (outside the CDR3, taken from reference TRBV30 and TRBJ1-1): SQTIHQWPATLVQPVGSPLSLECTVEGTSNPNLYWYRQAAGRGLQLLFYSVGIGQISSEVPQNLSASRPQDRQFILSSKKLLLSDSGFYLCAWSVLRGTEAFFGQGTRLTVV.

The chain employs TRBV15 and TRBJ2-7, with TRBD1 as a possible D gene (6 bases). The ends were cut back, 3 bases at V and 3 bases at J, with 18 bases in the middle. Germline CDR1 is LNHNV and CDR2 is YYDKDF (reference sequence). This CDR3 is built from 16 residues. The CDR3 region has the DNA TGTGCCACCAGCAGCCCCAGGGGACCAAAAGACTACGAGCAGTACTTC. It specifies CATSSPRGPKDYEQYF.

In DNA form, the CDR3 reads TGTGCCACCAGTGATGGTTTATCTGCTAGGGCCAGTGAGCAGTTCTTC. Encoded protein: CATSDGLSARASEQFF. The chain has TRBV24-1 and TRBJ2-1; unclear D gene. The germline V and J ends were trimmed by 3 bases and 9 bases, with 20 bases remaining between them. There are 16 residues in the CDR3. Germline V lookup: CDR1 KGHDR, CDR2 SFDVKD.

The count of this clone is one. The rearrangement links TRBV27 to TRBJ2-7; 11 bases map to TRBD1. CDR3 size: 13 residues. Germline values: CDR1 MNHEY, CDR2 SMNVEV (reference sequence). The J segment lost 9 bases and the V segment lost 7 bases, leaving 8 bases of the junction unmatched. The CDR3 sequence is CASTGTGGLVQYF. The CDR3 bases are TGTGCCAGCACCGGGACAGGGGGATTAGTGCAGTACTTC.

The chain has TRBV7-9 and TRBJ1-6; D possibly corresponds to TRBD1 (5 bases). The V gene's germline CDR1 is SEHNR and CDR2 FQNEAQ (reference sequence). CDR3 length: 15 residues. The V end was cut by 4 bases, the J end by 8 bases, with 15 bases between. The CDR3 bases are TGTGCCAGCAGCTCACAATCCGGGACGGATTCACCCCTCCACTTT. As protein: CASSSQSGTDSPLHF.

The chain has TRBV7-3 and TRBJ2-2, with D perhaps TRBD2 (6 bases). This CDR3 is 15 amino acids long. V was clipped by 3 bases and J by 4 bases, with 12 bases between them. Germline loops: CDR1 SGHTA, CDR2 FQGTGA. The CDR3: CASSFLGGGTGELFF. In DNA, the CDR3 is TGTGCCAGCAGCTTTTTGGGGGGTGGCACCGGGGAGCTGTTTTTT.

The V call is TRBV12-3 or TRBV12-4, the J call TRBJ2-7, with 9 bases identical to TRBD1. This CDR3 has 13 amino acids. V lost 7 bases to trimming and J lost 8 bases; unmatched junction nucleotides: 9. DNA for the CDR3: TGTGCCAGCAATACCGGGACAGGGCTTAAGCAGTACTTC. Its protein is CASNTGTGLKQYF.

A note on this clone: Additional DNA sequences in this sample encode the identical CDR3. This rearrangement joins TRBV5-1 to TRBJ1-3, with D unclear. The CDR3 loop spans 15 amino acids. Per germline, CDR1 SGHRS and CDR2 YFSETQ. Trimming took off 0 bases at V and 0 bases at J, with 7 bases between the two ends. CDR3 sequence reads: CASSLDGSSGNTIYF. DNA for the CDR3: TGCGCCAGCAGCTTGGACGGCAGCTCTGGAAACACCATATATTTT.

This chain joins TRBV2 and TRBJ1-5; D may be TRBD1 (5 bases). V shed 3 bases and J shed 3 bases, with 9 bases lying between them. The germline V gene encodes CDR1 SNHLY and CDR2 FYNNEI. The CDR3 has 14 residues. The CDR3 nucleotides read TGTGCCAGCAGTGACGGGGGTTTCAATCAGCCCCAGCATTTT. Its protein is CASSDGGFNQPQHF.

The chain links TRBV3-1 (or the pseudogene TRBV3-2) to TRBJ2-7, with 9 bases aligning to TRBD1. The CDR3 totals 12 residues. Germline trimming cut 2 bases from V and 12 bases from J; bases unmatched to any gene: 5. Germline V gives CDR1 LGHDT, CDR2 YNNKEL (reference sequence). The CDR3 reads CASSQSGQGPYF. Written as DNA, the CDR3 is TGTGCCAGCAGCCAATCAGGACAGGGGCCGTACTTC.

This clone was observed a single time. CDR3 bases: TGCAGCGTTAGCCGGGACAGGGGACTGGGAGCTTTCTTT. Protein product: CSVSRDRGLGAFF. The chain joins TRBV29-1 to TRBJ1-1, with 10 positions matching TRBD1. J was trimmed by 10 bases and V by 5 bases; bases with no gene match: 10. Germline V gives CDR1 SQVTM, CDR2 ANQGSEA. The CDR3 runs 13 residues.

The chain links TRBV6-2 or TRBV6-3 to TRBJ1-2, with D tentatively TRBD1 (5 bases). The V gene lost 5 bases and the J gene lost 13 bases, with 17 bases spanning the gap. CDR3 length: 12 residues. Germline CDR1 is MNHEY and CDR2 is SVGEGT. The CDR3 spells CASSLPRVSFTF. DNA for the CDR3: TGTGCCAGCAGTCTTCCCAGGGTCTCCTTCACCTTC.

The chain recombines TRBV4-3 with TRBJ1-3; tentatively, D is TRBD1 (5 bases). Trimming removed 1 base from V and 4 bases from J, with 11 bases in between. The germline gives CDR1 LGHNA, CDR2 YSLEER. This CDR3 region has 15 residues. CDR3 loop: CASSQVEGHGNTIYF. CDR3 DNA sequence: TGCGCCAGCAGCCAAGTGGAGGGGCACGGAAACACCATATATTTT.

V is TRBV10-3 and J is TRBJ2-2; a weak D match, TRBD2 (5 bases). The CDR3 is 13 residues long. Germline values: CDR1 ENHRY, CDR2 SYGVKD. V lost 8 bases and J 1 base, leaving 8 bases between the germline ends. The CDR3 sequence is CAIQRKNTGELFF. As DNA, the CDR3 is TGTGCCATCCAGCGGAAGAACACCGGGGAGCTGTTTTTT.

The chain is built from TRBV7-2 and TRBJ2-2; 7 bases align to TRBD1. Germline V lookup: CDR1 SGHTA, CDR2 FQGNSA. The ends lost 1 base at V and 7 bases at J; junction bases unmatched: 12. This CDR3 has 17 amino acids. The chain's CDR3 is CASSLVPGQTWGGELFF. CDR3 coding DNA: TGTGCCAGCAGCTTAGTTCCGGGACAGACGTGGGGCGGGGAGCTGTTTTTT.

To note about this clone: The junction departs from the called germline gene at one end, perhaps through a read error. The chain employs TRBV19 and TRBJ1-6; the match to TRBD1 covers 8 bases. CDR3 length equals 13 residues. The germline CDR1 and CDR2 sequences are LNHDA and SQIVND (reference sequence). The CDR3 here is CASSDRGNSPPHF. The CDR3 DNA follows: TGTGCCAGTTCCGACAGGGGTAATTCACCCCCCCACTTT.

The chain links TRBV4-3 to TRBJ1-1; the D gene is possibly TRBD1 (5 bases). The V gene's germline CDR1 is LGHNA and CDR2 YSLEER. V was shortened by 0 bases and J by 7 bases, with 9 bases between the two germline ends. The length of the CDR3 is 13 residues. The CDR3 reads CASSQERGFEAFF. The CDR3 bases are TGCGCCAGCAGCCAAGAAAGGGGATTTGAAGCTTTCTTT.

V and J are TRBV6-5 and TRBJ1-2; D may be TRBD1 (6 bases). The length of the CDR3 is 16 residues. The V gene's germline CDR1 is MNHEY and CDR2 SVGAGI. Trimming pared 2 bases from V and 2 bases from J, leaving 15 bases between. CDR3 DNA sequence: TGTGCCAGCAGTTACAGGCCGGACAGACAGAACTATGGCTACACCTTC. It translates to CASSYRPDRQNYGYTF.

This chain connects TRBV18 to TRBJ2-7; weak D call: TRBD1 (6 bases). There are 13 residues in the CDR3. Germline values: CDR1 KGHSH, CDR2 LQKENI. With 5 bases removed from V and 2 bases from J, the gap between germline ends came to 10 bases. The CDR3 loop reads CASSTRQAYEQYF. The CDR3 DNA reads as TGTGCCAGCTCAACCAGACAGGCCTACGAGCAGTACTTC.

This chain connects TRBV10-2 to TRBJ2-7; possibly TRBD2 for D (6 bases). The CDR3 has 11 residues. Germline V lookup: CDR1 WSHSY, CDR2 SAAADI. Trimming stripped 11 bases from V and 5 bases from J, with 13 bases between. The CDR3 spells CASGRDHEQYF. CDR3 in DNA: TGCGCCTCAGGGCGGGACCACGAGCAGTACTTC.

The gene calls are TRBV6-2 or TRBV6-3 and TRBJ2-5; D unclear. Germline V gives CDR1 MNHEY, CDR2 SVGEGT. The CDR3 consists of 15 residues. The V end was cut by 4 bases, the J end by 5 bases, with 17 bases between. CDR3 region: CASSSLPGVDETQYF. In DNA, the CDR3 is TGTGCCAGCAGTTCTCTCCCGGGCGTGGATGAGACCCAGTACTTC.